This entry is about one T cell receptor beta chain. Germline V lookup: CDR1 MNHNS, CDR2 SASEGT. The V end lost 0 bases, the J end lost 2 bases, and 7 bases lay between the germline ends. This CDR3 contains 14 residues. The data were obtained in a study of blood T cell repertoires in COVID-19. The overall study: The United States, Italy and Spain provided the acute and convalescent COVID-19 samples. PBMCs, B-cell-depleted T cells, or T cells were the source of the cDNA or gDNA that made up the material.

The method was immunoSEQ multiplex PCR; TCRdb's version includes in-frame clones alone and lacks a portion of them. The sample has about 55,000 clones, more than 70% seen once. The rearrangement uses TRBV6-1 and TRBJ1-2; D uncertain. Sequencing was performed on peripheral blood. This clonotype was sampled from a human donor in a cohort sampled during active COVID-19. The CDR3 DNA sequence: TGTGCCAGCAGTGAAGCGTCGCAGAACTATGGCTACACCTTC. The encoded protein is CASSEASQNYGYTF.